The 19 T cell receptor beta chains reported below all come from one sample, sequenced in a study of STAT5B mutations in CD4+ large granular lymphocyte leukemia. Using immunoSEQ multiplex PCR, the repertoire was profiled, and TCRdb retains in-frame clones only, with some absent. The table records about 30,000 clones, about 90% of them present only once. The source material was CD4+ T cells from blood buffy coats. The receptors come from a human donor in good health.

The chain joins TRBV7-2 to TRBJ2-7; D might be TRBD2 (6 bases). CDR1 SGHTA and CDR2 FQGNSA come from the germline V gene. The CDR3 is made up of 15 amino acids. Trimming took off 1 base at V and 7 bases at J, with 17 bases between the two ends. Here the CDR3 reads CASSLDGTPAGEQYF. The CDR3, as DNA: TGTGCCAGCAGCTTAGATGGGACTCCGGCGGGGGAGCAGTACTTC.

J is TRBJ2-1 and V is TRBV11-3; 7 nucleotides match TRBD2. The CDR3 covers 14 residues. Germline trimming cut 1 base from V and 5 bases from J; bases unmatched to any gene: 2. The V gene's germline CDR1 is SGHNT and CDR2 YENEEA. Here the CDR3 DNA reads TGTGCCAGCAGCTTAGCGGGAGGAAACAATGAGCAGTTCTTC. This gives the protein CASSLAGGNNEQFF.

This clone was seen a single time. This chain joins TRBV6-1 and TRBJ2-5; a possible D gene is TRBD1 (5 bases). Between the trimmed V and J ends, which lost 0 bases and 1 base, there was a span of 9 bases. The CDR3 covers 15 residues. The germline V gene encodes CDR1 MNHNS and CDR2 SASEGT. CDR3 amino acids: CASSEAWTSQETQYF. The CDR3 region has the DNA TGTGCCAGCAGTGAAGCGTGGACATCCCAAGAGACCCAGTACTTC.

The gene calls are TRBV5-5 and TRBJ1-4; no definite D call. CDR1 and CDR2 (germline): SGHKS, YYEKEE (reference sequence). The CDR3 has 16 residues. V was cut by 0 bases and J by 4 bases, with 13 bases left in between. CDR3 bases: TGTGCCAGCAGCTTGGAGATGACTGGAAATAATGAAAAACTGTTTTTT. Its protein product is CASSLEMTGNNEKLFF.

The chain is built from TRBV2 and TRBJ1-5; tentatively, D is TRBD1 (5 bases). Germline assignment: CDR1 SNHLY and CDR2 FYNNEI. V was cut by 6 bases and J by 5 bases, with 11 bases left in between. This CDR3 is 13 amino acids long. CDR3 DNA: TGTGCCAGCAGGGGGGTAGGGGATCAGCCCCAGCATTTT. Amino acid sequence: CASRGVGDQPQHF.

Only one count was recorded for this clone. This chain joins TRBV7-8 and TRBJ2-1; 10 bases match TRBD1. The CDR3 has 16 residues. The V segment lost 5 bases and the J segment 4 bases; nucleotides outside the gene matches: 8. Germline V gene data show CDR1 as SGHVS and CDR2 as FQNEAQ. The CDR3 nucleotides read TGTGCCAGCAGCCTCCGGACAGGGGGTAGGTACAATGAGCAGTTCTTC. Translation: CASSLRTGGRYNEQFF.

This rearrangement joins TRBV9 to TRBJ1-1; 12 nucleotides align to TRBD1. CDR3 length: 15 amino acids. Germline V lookup: CDR1 SGDLS, CDR2 YYNGEE. Trimming removed 3 bases from V and 4 bases from J; junction bases left unmatched: 4. The CDR3 spells CASSGGTGGFTEAFF. In DNA form, the CDR3 reads TGTGCCAGCAGCGGGGGGACAGGGGGCTTCACTGAAGCTTTCTTT.

The chain employs TRBV7-3 and TRBJ1-1, with D perhaps TRBD1 (5 bases). Germline-derived CDR1 and CDR2 are SGHTA and FQGTGA. V gave up 5 bases and J gave up 4 bases, with 17 bases separating them. CDR3 length: 15 residues. The CDR3 region is CASSPAGGLGTEAFF. The CDR3 DNA reads TGTGCCAGCAGCCCCGCTGGGGGATTAGGCACTGAAGCTTTCTTT.

As regards this clone: At the DNA level, this CDR3 is encoded by other sequences in the same sample as well. This chain links TRBV29-1 with TRBJ1-4; 7 bases are a match to TRBD1. The germline V gene encodes CDR1 SQVTM and CDR2 ANQGSEA. Germline trimming cut 7 bases from V and 4 bases from J; bases unmatched to any gene: 6. CDR3 length: 13 amino acids. CDR3 nucleotide sequence: TGCAGCGCTGGGGACAGCTTTAATGAAAAACTGTTTTTT. This sequence encodes CSAGDSFNEKLFF.

The chain couples TRBV6-6 to TRBJ2-7; 11 nucleotides agree with TRBD2. Germline CDR1 MNHNY, CDR2 SVGAGI (reference sequence). CDR3 length: 14 amino acids. V lost 6 bases and J lost 6; bases outside the gene matches: 7. CDR3 bases: TGTGCCAGCAGGGTCACTAGCGGGAGCGGCGAGCAGTACTTC. Amino acids: CASRVTSGSGEQYF.

The genes are TRBV19 and TRBJ1-1; the D is unclear. Germline loops: CDR1 LNHDA, CDR2 SQIVND (reference sequence). The CDR3 totals 12 residues. The DNA for the CDR3 is TGTGCGTCCGTATTGGGAAACACTGAAGCTTTCTTT. This gives the protein CASVLGNTEAFF.

This sequence joins TRBV6-1 and TRBJ2-5; possibly TRBD1 or TRBD2 for D (5 bases each). V lost 6 bases to trimming and J lost 3 bases, with 14 bases between them. Germline CDR1 and CDR2: MNHNS and SASEGT. The CDR3 runs 14 residues. The chain's CDR3 is CASRSGTLEETQYF. In DNA, the CDR3 is TGTGCCAGCAGGTCCGGGACGCTCGAAGAGACCCAGTACTTC.

The CDR3 coding sequence is TGTGCCAGCAGCTGGGGGGCTGACGGGAGGGGAGGAGAGACCCAGTACTTC. Protein sequence: CASSWGADGRGGETQYF. V and J are TRBV5-4 and TRBJ2-5; 8 bases match TRBD2. This CDR3 region has 17 residues. Trimming at V came to 3 bases and at J to 4 bases, leaving 14 bases not matched to a gene. The V gene's germline CDR1 is SGHNT and CDR2 YYREEE (reference sequence).

A few counts support this clone. This chain links TRBV14 with TRBJ1-1, with a tentative D call TRBD1 (5 bases). Trimming removed 3 bases at V and 9 bases at J, with 8 bases between. Germline-derived CDR1 and CDR2 are SGHDN and FVKESK. The CDR3 contains 11 residues. The CDR3, as DNA: TGTGCCAGCAGCCAGGGGACGAAAGCTTTCTTT. It codes for CASSQGTKAFF.

CDR3 loop: CASSPGTSHEQYF. The CDR3 bases are TGTGCCAGCAGCCCCGGGACTAGCCACGAGCAGTACTTC. This chain uses TRBV28 with TRBJ2-7, with TRBD2 matching over 9 bases. Trimming removed 6 bases from V and 5 bases from J; junction bases left unmatched: 5. The CDR3 extends over 13 amino acids. Per germline, CDR1 MDHEN and CDR2 SYDVKM.

The chain combines TRBV18 with TRBJ1-1; 10 positions match TRBD1. CDR3 length: 16 residues. Germline assignment: CDR1 KGHSH and CDR2 LQKENI. V shed 4 bases and J 3 bases; nucleotides not matched to a gene: 8. Here the CDR3 DNA reads TGTGCCAGCTCACAAGCCGGGACAGGGGTTGACACTGAAGCTTTCTTT. It codes for CASSQAGTGVDTEAFF.

This chain uses TRBV2 with TRBJ2-1, with 7 bases that match TRBD1. Trimming at V came to 7 bases and at J to 9 bases, leaving 6 bases not matched to a gene. The CDR3 is 12 amino acids. CDR1 is SNHLY and CDR2 is FYNNEI in the germline V gene. The DNA for the CDR3 is TGTGCCAGCATCAACAGGGGTCCTGAGCAGTTCTTC. Translation: CASINRGPEQFF.

V gene TRBV4-3 combines with J gene TRBJ1-2, with 11 bases identical to TRBD1. CDR1 is LGHNA and CDR2 is YSLEER in the germline V gene. Trimming at V came to 5 bases and at J to 4 bases, leaving 3 bases not matched to a gene. The CDR3 is 14 residues long. Here the CDR3 reads CASSGQGAGYGYTF. DNA for the CDR3: TGCGCCAGCAGCGGACAGGGGGCAGGCTATGGCTACACCTTC.

This chain connects TRBV5-6 to TRBJ2-3; 7 positions agree with TRBD1. V trimming: 2 bases; J trimming: 7 bases; junction bases outside the gene matches: 7. Looked up from germline, CDR1 is SGHDT and CDR2 is YYEEEE. The length of the CDR3 is 14 residues. The CDR3 DNA reads as TGTGCCAGCAGCTTAAGACAGGGCCGGCATACGCAGTATTTT. It codes for CASSLRQGRHTQYF.